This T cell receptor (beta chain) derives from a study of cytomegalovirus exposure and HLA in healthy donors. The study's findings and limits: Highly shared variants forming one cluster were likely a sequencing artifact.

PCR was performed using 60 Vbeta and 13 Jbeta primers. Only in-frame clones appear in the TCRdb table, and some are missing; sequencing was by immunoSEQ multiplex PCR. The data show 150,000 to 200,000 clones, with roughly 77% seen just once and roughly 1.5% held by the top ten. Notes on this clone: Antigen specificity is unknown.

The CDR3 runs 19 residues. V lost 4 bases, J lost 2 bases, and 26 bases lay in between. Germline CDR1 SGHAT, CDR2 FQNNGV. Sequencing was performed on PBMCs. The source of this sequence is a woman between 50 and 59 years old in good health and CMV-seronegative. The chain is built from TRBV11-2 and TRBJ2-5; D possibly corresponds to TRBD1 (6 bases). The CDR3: CASSSHGFKRTAVQETQYF. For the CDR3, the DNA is TGTGCCAGCAGCTCCCACGGGTTTAAACGGACAGCCGTTCAAGAGACCCAGTACTTC.